This T cell receptor (beta chain) is drawn from a study of control samples from healthy donors and cancer patients. Sequencing used immunoSEQ multiplex PCR; TCRdb keeps in-frame clones, though not all of them. Counted here are about 160,000 clones, roughly 89% occurring once; the ten biggest clones make up about 12%. Germline lookup yields CDR1 MNHEY and CDR2 SVGAGI. The length of the CDR3 is 15 residues. V shed 5 bases and J shed 10 bases, with 18 bases lying between them. Material for sequencing was blood. The chain joins TRBV6-5 to TRBJ1-6; possibly TRBD1 for D (6 bases). The origin of this receptor is a man younger than 40 in good health. The CDR3 spells CASSPGGGQGSPLHF. The CDR3 coding sequence is TGTGCCAGCAGTCCGGGTGGGGGGCAGGGCTCACCCCTCCACTTT.